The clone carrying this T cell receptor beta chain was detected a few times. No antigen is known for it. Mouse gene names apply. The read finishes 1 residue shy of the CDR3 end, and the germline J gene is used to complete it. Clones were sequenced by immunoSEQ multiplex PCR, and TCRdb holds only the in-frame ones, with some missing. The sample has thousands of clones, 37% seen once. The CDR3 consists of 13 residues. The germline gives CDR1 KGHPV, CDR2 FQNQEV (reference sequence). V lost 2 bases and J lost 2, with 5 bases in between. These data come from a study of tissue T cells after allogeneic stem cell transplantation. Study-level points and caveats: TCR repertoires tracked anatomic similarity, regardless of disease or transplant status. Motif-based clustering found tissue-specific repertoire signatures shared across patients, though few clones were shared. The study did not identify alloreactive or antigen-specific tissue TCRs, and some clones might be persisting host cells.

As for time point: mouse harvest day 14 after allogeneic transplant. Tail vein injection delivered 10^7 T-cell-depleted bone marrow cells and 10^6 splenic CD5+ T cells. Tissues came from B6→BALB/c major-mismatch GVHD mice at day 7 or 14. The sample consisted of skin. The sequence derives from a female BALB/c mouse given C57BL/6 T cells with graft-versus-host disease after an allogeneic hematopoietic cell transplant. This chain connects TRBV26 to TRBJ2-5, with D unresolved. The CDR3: CASSLRVQDTQYF. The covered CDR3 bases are TGTGCCAGCAGTCTGAGGGTCCAAGACACCCAGTAC.